This T cell receptor beta chain was sequenced during a study of cytomegalovirus exposure and HLA in healthy donors. A remark on this clone: At one boundary the junction diverges from the germline segment, which might be a read error.

This PCR relied on a set of 60 Vbeta primers and 13 Jbeta primers. Assay: immunoSEQ multiplex PCR; the TCRdb copy retains only in-frame clones and omits some. The table includes about 110,000 clones, roughly 70% detected once. The CDR3 loop spans 15 amino acids. CDR1 LNHNV and CDR2 YYDKDF come from the germline V gene (reference sequence). The sequenced sample consisted of PBMCs. The genes are TRBV15 and TRBJ1-5, with D uncertain. The sequence was obtained from a man between 35 and 55 years old in good health and CMV-seropositive. The CDR3 spells CATSREGRGNQPQNF. The CDR3 coding sequence is TGTGCCACCAGCAGAGAGGGCCGAGGGAATCAGCCCCAGAATTTT.